These 24 T cell receptor beta chains originate from one sample sequenced in a study of T cell repertoires in ileal Crohn's disease. The protocol was immunoSEQ multiplex PCR, while the TCRdb copy is restricted to in-frame clones and leaves out a portion. The table includes about 12,000 clones, roughly four fifths detected once. Sequencing was performed on ileal tissue. The receptors here all came from an adult with Crohn's disease.

The chain employs TRBV5-1 and TRBJ2-2; perhaps TRBD1 as D (5 bases). Germline V gene sequence: CDR1 SGHRS, CDR2 YFSETQ. Trimming took off 2 bases at V and 7 bases at J, with 12 bases between the two ends. This CDR3 region has 14 residues. The CDR3 spells CASSFGALNGELFF. CDR3 in DNA: TGCGCCAGCAGCTTTGGGGCGCTAAACGGGGAGCTGTTTTTT.

This sequence joins TRBV6-5 and TRBJ1-5, with D maybe TRBD1 (5 bases). The V gene's germline CDR1 is MNHEY and CDR2 SVGAGI. CDR3 length: 13 amino acids. V was clipped by 6 bases and J by 4 bases, with 10 bases between them. DNA for the CDR3: TGTGCCAGCAGATCAGGGAGGAATCAGCCCCAGCATTTT. It is translated as CASRSGRNQPQHF.

This clone was seen a few times. The rearrangement uses TRBV9 and TRBJ2-2; D possibly corresponds to TRBD2 (6 bases). CDR1 is SGDLS, CDR2 YYNGEE, per germline. This CDR3 has 17 amino acids. Trimming pared 0 bases from V and 5 bases from J, leaving 17 bases between. The CDR3 coding sequence is TGTGCCAGCAGCGTAGTCCCGACTAGGGGAGAGACCGGGGAGCTGTTTTTT. Its translation is CASSVVPTRGETGELFF.

The chain joins TRBV7-8 to TRBJ2-1; TRBD1 is a possible D gene (5 bases). This CDR3 has 15 residues. Trimming removed 1 base at V and 1 base at J, with 8 bases between. The germline gives CDR1 SGHVS, CDR2 FQNEAQ. The CDR3 sequence: CASSLDQGSYNEQFF. The CDR3 DNA is TGTGCCAGCAGCTTAGATCAGGGATCCTACAATGAGCAGTTCTTC. Filled out from reference TRBV7-8 and TRBJ2-1, the complete variable domain reads GAGVSQSPRYKVAKRGQDVALRCDPISGHVSLFWYQQALGQGPEFLTYFQNEAQLDKSGLPSDRFFAERPEGSVSTLKIQRTQQEDSAVYLCASSLDQGSYNEQFFGPGTRLTVL.

DNA of the CDR3: TGTGCCAGCAGCCCCGGAGGCAGTGCCCGAGAGACCCAGTACTTC. Encoded protein: CASSPGGSARETQYF. The V gene is TRBV6-6, the J gene TRBJ2-5, with D tentatively TRBD2 (5 bases). CDR1 and CDR2 from the germline V gene are MNHNY and SVGAGI (reference sequence). Deletions cut 6 bases from V and 4 bases from J, with 18 bases between. CDR3 length equals 15 residues.

The chain carries TRBV28 and TRBJ2-5, with D tentatively TRBD2 (6 bases). CDR3 size: 16 residues. The germline V gene has CDR1 MDHEN and CDR2 SYDVKM. Trimming removed 8 bases from V and 1 base from J, with 20 bases in between. This CDR3 reads CASPVRGGRGQETQYF. DNA for the CDR3: TGTGCCAGCCCGGTTCGGGGAGGTCGGGGCCAAGAGACCCAGTACTTC.

This chain uses TRBV7-6 with TRBJ2-7; TRBD2 matches at 7 bases. Trimming cost V 4 bases and J 7 bases; bases outside gene matches: 10. The V gene's germline CDR1 is SGHVS and CDR2 FNYEAQ. This CDR3 spans 14 amino acids. Here the CDR3 reads CASSSGGRGGEQYF. The CDR3 DNA reads TGTGCCAGCAGCTCCGGGGGGAGGGGAGGGGAGCAGTACTTC.

The chain has TRBV29-1 and TRBJ2-2; D gene uncertain. V was cut by 7 bases and J by 4 bases, with 4 bases left in between. Germline V gene sequence: CDR1 SQVTM, CDR2 ANQGSEA. The CDR3 length is 10 residues. The CDR3 spells CSASTGELFF. DNA of the CDR3: TGCAGCGCCTCCACCGGGGAGCTGTTTTTT.

The chain joins TRBV11-1 to TRBJ1-3, with D unresolved. Germline assignment: CDR1 SGHAT and CDR2 FQDESV (reference sequence). The CDR3 covers 14 residues. V dropped 5 bases and J dropped 4 bases, with 12 bases sitting between them. The CDR3 protein is CASSNRGAGNTIYF. The CDR3 DNA follows: TGTGCCAGCAGCAACCGGGGAGCGGGAAACACCATATATTTT.

This clone was picked up a small number of times. This sequence joins TRBV4-1 and TRBJ1-6; 9 nucleotides line up with TRBD1. This CDR3 region has 16 residues. Trimming removed 4 bases from V and 9 bases from J; junction bases left unmatched: 10. Germline loops: CDR1 MGHRA, CDR2 YSYEKL. CDR3 region: CASSPEAGQGFSPLHF. In DNA, the CDR3 is TGCGCCAGCAGCCCGGAAGCGGGACAGGGTTTTTCACCCCTCCACTTT.

The chain employs TRBV11-3 and TRBJ2-1; tentatively, D is TRBD1 (7 bases). Germline V gene data show CDR1 as SGHNT and CDR2 as YENEEA. The germline V and J ends were trimmed by 5 bases and 6 bases, with 8 bases remaining between them. This CDR3 comprises 12 residues. This chain's CDR3 is CASSQGGNEQFF. CDR3 in DNA: TGTGCCAGCAGCCAGGGGGGCAATGAGCAGTTCTTC.

The chain combines TRBV6-5 with TRBJ2-7; D gene uncertain. Germline CDR1 reads MNHEY; CDR2 reads SVGAGI. The CDR3 has 15 amino acids. V was clipped by 2 bases and J by 0 bases, with 11 bases between them. The CDR3 DNA reads as TGTGCCAGCAGTTACGGGCAGTTGAGCTCCTACGAGCAGTACTTC. As protein: CASSYGQLSSYEQYF.

This clone came up once. The rearrangement links TRBV7-9 to TRBJ1-4, with D maybe TRBD1 (6 bases). CDR3 length: 15 amino acids. Deletions cut 5 bases from V and 8 bases from J, with 18 bases between. Germline loops: CDR1 SEHNR, CDR2 FQNEAQ (reference sequence). The CDR3 spells CASSIQGGESEKLFF. The DNA of the CDR3 is TGTGCCAGCAGCATACAGGGAGGGGAGAGCGAAAAACTGTTTTTT.

The chain couples TRBV4-1 to TRBJ1-5; D remains ambiguous. Trimming pared 0 bases from V and 2 bases from J, leaving 8 bases between. CDR3 length equals 15 residues. CDR1 is MGHRA, CDR2 YSYEKL, per germline. This CDR3 reads CASSQDWQGNQPQHF. The CDR3 bases are TGCGCCAGCAGCCAAGATTGGCAGGGCAATCAGCCCCAGCATTTT.

The rearrangement uses TRBV6-1 and TRBJ2-7; TRBD2 aligns across 7 bases. Germline V gene lookup returns CDR1 MNHNS and CDR2 SASEGT. Trimming cost V 6 bases and J 0 bases; bases outside gene matches: 5. The CDR3 contains 14 residues. The CDR3 loop reads CASSLRLASYEQYF. CDR3 bases: TGTGCCAGCAGCCTTCGACTAGCCTCCTACGAGCAGTACTTC.

V gene TRBV27 combines with J gene TRBJ2-2; 9 bases align to TRBD2. J lost 6 bases, V lost 2 bases, and 7 bases had no gene match. The CDR3 extends over 16 amino acids. Looked up from germline, CDR1 is MNHEY and CDR2 is SMNVEV (reference sequence). Here the CDR3 reads CASSLRSGGYSGELFF. The CDR3 region has the DNA TGTGCCAGCAGTTTAAGAAGCGGGGGGTACTCCGGGGAGCTGTTTTTT.

This sequence joins TRBV7-6 and TRBJ2-1; 9 nucleotides match TRBD2. Germline CDR1 reads SGHVS; CDR2 reads FNYEAQ. Trimming took 1 base from V and 6 from J; bases not matched to a gene: 4. The CDR3 covers 15 residues. Here the CDR3 reads CASSLDLAGTNEQFF. The CDR3 DNA is TGTGCCAGCAGCTTAGATCTAGCGGGAACCAATGAGCAGTTCTTC.

The chain is built from TRBV30 and TRBJ2-3; 7 bases align to TRBD1. The CDR3 extends over 14 amino acids. The trim removed 3 bases at V and 3 bases at J, leaving 6 bases unmatched. In germline, CDR1 is GTSNPN, CDR2 SVGIG (reference sequence). CDR3 DNA: TGTGCCTGGAGGGCAGGGGGTAGGACAGATACGCAGTATTTT. Its translation: CAWRAGGRTDTQYF.

The V gene is TRBV29-1, the J gene TRBJ2-7; the match to TRBD2 covers 16 bases. Germline CDR1 SQVTM, CDR2 ANQGSEA. This CDR3 contains 16 residues. Losses at the gene ends were 4 bases for V and 3 bases for J; bases not matched to a gene: 6. The DNA for the CDR3 is TGCAGCGTTGTGGGACTAGCGGGAGGGAGGAGCTACGAGCAGTACTTC. It translates to CSVVGLAGGRSYEQYF.

This chain links TRBV5-4 with TRBJ2-3; 7 bases agree with TRBD1. Germline assignment: CDR1 SGHNT and CDR2 YYREEE (reference sequence). V trimming: 3 bases; J trimming: 3 bases; junction bases outside the gene matches: 13. The CDR3 runs to 17 residues. The CDR3 spells CASSYGQDPAFTDTQYF. The CDR3 DNA follows: TGTGCCAGCAGCTACGGACAGGACCCCGCATTTACAGATACGCAGTATTTT.

The chain uses TRBV11-3 and TRBJ2-3, with TRBD2 matching 10 bases. The CDR3 has 17 amino acids. From germline, CDR1 is SGHNT and CDR2 YENEEA. With 0 bases clipped from V and 4 bases from J, the junction kept 7 bases outside the gene matches. The CDR3 here is CASSLDVASGSSDTQYF. The CDR3 DNA is TGTGCCAGCAGCTTAGATGTCGCTAGCGGGAGTTCAGATACGCAGTATTTT.

This clone was observed a few times. This chain connects TRBV4-1 to TRBJ2-1, with D unclear. CDR1 is MGHRA, CDR2 YSYEKL, per germline. This CDR3 is built from 11 residues. Trimming pared 8 bases from V and 7 bases from J, leaving 9 bases between. The CDR3 DNA sequence: TGCGCCAGCGCAGGTGCTAATGAGCAGTTCTTC. It specifies CASAGANEQFF.

J is TRBJ2-7 and V is TRBV2; 8 bases are shared with TRBD2. Trimming removed 4 bases from V and 7 bases from J; junction bases left unmatched: 6. The V gene's germline CDR1 is SNHLY and CDR2 FYNNEI. This CDR3 has 13 amino acids. CDR3 DNA: TGTGCCAGCAGTGGCGGGGGGAAAGGAGAGCAGTACTTC. Amino acid sequence: CASSGGGKGEQYF.

CDR3 residues: CASRPTGGNTDTQYF. CDR3 nucleotide sequence: TGTGCCAGCAGACCGACAGGGGGCAACACAGATACGCAGTATTTT. The chain has TRBV28 and TRBJ2-3; 10 bases agree with TRBD1. CDR3 size: 15 residues. Unmatched junction bases numbered 5, after V lost 6 bases and J lost 2 bases. Germline V CDR1 and CDR2: MDHEN, SYDVKM. The complete variable domain, with remaining parts taken from reference TRBV28 and TRBJ2-3, reads DVKVTQSSRYLVKRTGEKVFLECVQDMDHENMFWYRQDPGLGLRLIYFSYDVKMKEKGDIPEGYSVSREKKERFSLILESASTNQTSMYLCASRPTGGNTDTQYFGPGTRLTVL.